The sequence of this TCR beta chain was determined in a study of vaccination effects on CD4 cells after COVID-19 (dated by TCRdb to between 2021 and 2023). A note on the overall study: In the ViraFEST assay, PBMC were stimulated with viral peptide pools, and antigen-specific CD4+ T cell clonotypes were then identified by expansion using TCR sequencing. SARS-CoV-2 spike-specific CD4+ TCR repertoires from before and after mRNA vaccination were compared in COVID-19 convalescent patients and in infection-naive vaccine recipients. The Oncomine TCR Beta short-read assay on an Illumina iSeq 100 was used to sequence cultures from other donors in the study. Across the study, the median time from the second dose to post-vaccine sampling was 72 days (range 14 to 241). Under 2.5 million PBMC per well were cultured with roughly 10 ug/ml peptides in IMDM containing about 5% human AB serum, approximately 9.9 IU/ml IL-2 and gentamicin. A total of 10 COVID-19 convalescent patients and a handful of SARS-CoV-2-naive healthy vaccine recipients were included in the full study.

Receptors were amplified or captured by the immunoSEQ multiplex PCR assay. DNA from the cultured and isolated CD4+ T cells underwent TCR beta CDR3 sequencing. The authors processed their data as follows. Non-productive TCR sequences were removed, reads were trimmed to the CDR3 region, and CDR3s of at least 7 amino acids were retained. The MANAFEST web app was used to identify antigen-specific clonotypes by comparing expansion in peptide wells with expansion in reference cultures. For clones to be considered positive, expansion at FDR<0.05 versus reference and all other wells, an odds ratio above 5, and a frequency above 0.1% in two replicate wells were required. A clonotype was defined as cross-reactive if the clonotype was significantly expanded both in SARS-CoV-2 spike wells and in at least one common cold coronavirus spike condition. CDR3 similarity was assessed by Levenshtein distance with the stringdist R package, and unrooted trees were built with ape in R 3.6.1. TCRdb limited this immuneACCESS table to in-frame rearrangements with V and J called. A share of clones is missing; checked studies link under half to unresolved V genes, and the rest is unexplained. Clonal size and the V and J genes are those of that table, whereas D and trimming came from the DNA. The sample records about 66,000 clones, 70% to 85% of which are singletons. 2.4% of the sample is held by the ten biggest clonotypes.

Turning to this clone: Its antigen target is currently unknown. No per-base quality is available; no much larger clone lies one base away.

After 10 to 11 days of culture, CD4+ T cells were isolated with the EasySep CD4+ T cell isolation kit. Each participant received two doses of an mRNA SARS-CoV-2 vaccine, either BNT162b2 or mRNA-1273. None of the healthy vaccine recipients had a prior SARS-CoV-2 infection, which was confirmed by nucleocapsid antibody tests that came back negative both before and after vaccination. On days 3 and 7, half of the culture medium was replaced with fresh IL-2-containing medium. Unless otherwise noted, each peptide stimulation condition was cultured in triplicate wells. PBMC were separated from whole blood using Ficoll-Paque Plus gradient centrifugation and were then either cryopreserved at -140C or used fresh. The QIAamp micro DNA kit was used to extract genomic DNA from the cultured CD4+ T cells. V drops 10 bases and J drops 4 bases, leaving 13 bases in between. The CDR3 numbers 12 residues from cysteine through phenylalanine. The read is trimmed to its CDR3 DNA, 36 bases read in frame from base 1. CDR1 is given as MDHEN and CDR2 as SYDVKM, both from the germline V gene.

The full study reports these points: Both infection-induced and vaccine-induced clones contracted markedly at late post-vaccination timepoints, which is consistent with waning T cell responses. Among healthy vaccine recipients, nearly all vaccine-induced clones were SARS-CoV-2 mono-reactive, and only 1 of 255 was cross-reactive with common cold coronaviruses. Limitations of the study were the small number of convalescent patients and the absence of early post-infection timepoints.

Material: CD4+ T cells from PBMCs cultured without peptide, obtained after COVID-19 vaccination. This chain joins TRBV28 to TRBJ1-2; too little of a D gene remains to name it. The source of this sequence is a human donor who received a COVID-19 vaccine. This receptor carries the CDR3 CATAWGGYGYTF. Read as DNA, the sequence is TGTGCCACCGCTTGGGGAGGCTATGGCTACACCTTC.